This TCR beta chain came from a study of blood T cell repertoires in COVID-19. Turning to the study itself: From T cells, B-cell-depleted T cells, or PBMCs came the material, which was cDNA or gDNA.

Living in roughly 23 US areas, the participants were between roughly 18 and 90 years of age. Participants had their cohort set by participant-reported clinical history. Two negative PCRs, clearance, or symptom resolution were required of recovered Cohort 3 donors. The table came from immunoSEQ multiplex PCR; TCRdb's copy has only in-frame clones and leaves some out. The data contain about 200,000 clones, around 82% of them singletons. V lost 0 bases and J lost 7, with 16 bases in between. CDR3 length: 17 amino acids. Germline loops: CDR1 SGHDN, CDR2 FVKESK. The sample comprised PBMCs or T cells enriched from blood (not recorded which). The receptor comes from a middle-aged man who had recovered from COVID-19. The V and J genes are TRBV14 and TRBJ1-6; a possible D gene is TRBD1 (5 bases). The CDR3 here is CASSQERSQGPNSPLHF. In DNA form, the CDR3 reads TGTGCCAGCAGCCAAGAACGGAGTCAGGGTCCGAATTCACCCCTCCACTTT.